This T cell receptor beta chain was sequenced during a study of cytomegalovirus exposure and HLA in healthy donors (dated by TCRdb to 2015 to 2018). About the full investigation: In an earlier analysis of 550 to 750 of the donors, 250 to 350 Gb of sequence data and 90 million to 130 million unique TCR beta sequences from 150 million to 200 million T cells were reported. Approximately 330 gigabases of sequencing data and approximately 92 million unique TCR sequences made up an early release that covered roughly 670 HLA-typed donors. Of the roughly 400 genotyped donors, over 65% fell in the genetic ancestry cluster associated with self-reported Caucasian donors. The aim of the study was to test whether cataloging public T cell receptors could identify signatures of past pathogen exposure. Using immunosequencing, the study profiled T cell repertoires from 640 or so subjects and related those repertoires to cytomegalovirus serostatus. Along with the approximately 650-subject first cohort, a separate validation cohort of over a hundred different subjects was used. To predict cytomegalovirus infection status, the study brought together high-throughput TCR immunosequencing, statistical association of individual TCRs with disease status, and machine learning. In a later analysis, previously published TCR beta repertoires from fewer than 750 donors were re-analyzed and high-resolution HLA genotyping was added so that TCR occurrence patterns could be studied. In the later analysis, no new phenotypic data were used to find candidate immune exposures; instead, reliance was placed on TCR beta sequences and their occurrence across donors. In an earlier analysis of 587 of the donors, high-throughput TCR beta sequencing was used to judge whether each TCR beta V gene segment behaved as functional or pseudogenic. Alongside the repertoire data, information on donor age, sex, ethnicity and CMV serostatus was compiled. In a later genetic analysis, genome-wide SNP genotypes for about 65% of the roughly 670 donors were used, and that subset was treated as a discovery cohort. Every repertoire in the discovery cohort had been generated on one and the same sequencing platform. Both class I and class II loci were covered by HLA typing, at four-digit resolution. The number of donors typed differed by locus, with roughly 620-630 for A, B, C, DRB1 and DQB1, roughly 520 for DQA1, about 610 for DPA1, and around 430 for DPB1. Because of strong linkage in the cohort, a handful of DR-DQ haplotypes were treated as single units for association and clustering. On average, 235,054 unique TCR beta nucleotide sequences were sequenced per donor among fewer than 500 genotyped donors of the cohort, with roughly 20% of those sequences being non-productive. Study-wide conclusions, independent of this receptor: A total of 164 TCR beta chains were listed by the study as associated with cytomegalovirus. Roughly uniform sequencing depth across donors was assumed in presence/absence analyses, although this assumption may not hold. For the cohort, immune exposure information was limited to CMV serostatus. Compared with equally common non-associated chains, HLA-associated TCR beta chains in a later analysis were more clonally expanded and had lower generation probabilities. This cohort had only TCR beta chains sequenced, and the lack of alpha or paired-chain data limited which features could be detected. In a later analysis, several top co-occurrence clusters were reported to appear linked to parvovirus B19, influenza, CMV and Epstein-Barr virus. While some public TCRs were present in many individuals, most TCR sequences turned up only very rarely across donors. When HLA alleles, especially DR and DQ, strongly co-occurred, TCR associations were difficult to assign to individual alleles. A later genetic analysis reported fewer N-insertions in productive TCRs among donors in an Asian-associated ancestry cluster than the roughly 620-donor mean. Broadly in line with IMGT annotations, most TCR beta V segments showed up in productive rearrangements about 87% or about 30% of the time in an earlier analysis of around 600 of the donors. Linkage disequilibrium might explain the correlated functional status among segregating V segments, but an unknown experimental factor could not be excluded. Some IMGT-functional V segments, including TRBV6-2 and TRBV6-3, could not be told apart with the 87-base-pair reads, so those segments were excluded. At a false discovery rate of 0.05, a later analysis linked 16,000 or so TCR beta sequences to specific HLA alleles. HLA typing was unavailable for some donors at each locus, so association tests used only the typed subset. Over 15 rarely observed V segments, including chromosome 9 orphons, were excluded from the earlier analysis of approximately 600 of the donors because counts were too low. In both the original and validation cohorts, the classifier was reported to diagnose cytomegalovirus status with high specificity and sensitivity. The sequencing pipeline was judged likely to have produced a cluster of highly shared sequence variants as a technical artifact. In a later analysis, the rate of TCR association differed among HLA loci, with DRB1 alleles having the most associated TCRs and HLA-C alleles having the fewest. A later analysis found that most CMV-associated TCR beta chains appeared HLA-restricted, with HLA associations seemingly driven largely by CMV exposure. An association between a missense DCLRE1C variant and V-gene and J-gene trimming of TCR beta chains was found in a later genetic analysis and replicated in an independent cohort. According to the authors, the approach could potentially be generalized to other disease states and immunological phenotypes. Three of the identified cytomegalovirus-associated TCR beta chains were confirmed in vitro to be specific for cytomegalovirus antigens. A further reported finding was that TCR beta sequences accurately predicted the HLA-A and HLA-B alleles for most subjects in the first cohort.

The cohort was made up of around 720 healthy bone marrow donors. At the time of sampling, all cohort members were nominally healthy, though unrecorded immune exposures were likely present. The donor tested CMV seronegative and was one of the 352 seronegative cohort members. A peripheral blood sample was collected from each donor, and TCR beta sequencing was performed on peripheral blood mononuclear cells. The Qiagen DNeasy Blood Extraction Kit was used to extract genomic DNA from the blood cell samples. Comment on this clone: Its antigen remains unidentified.

CDR1 and CDR2 were assigned from the germline V gene as SGHDN and FVKESK. Cut back by 2 bases and 6 bases, the V and J ends lie 10 bases apart. There are 13 amino acids in the CDR3, from cysteine to phenylalanine inclusive. Just CDR3 DNA is preserved here, 39 bases in frame from base 1. Library prep was done by the immunoSEQ multiplex PCR assay. The multiplex PCR relied on a mix of 60 forward primers for TCR Vbeta segments and 13 reverse primers for TCR Jbeta segments. A multiplex PCR assay on genomic DNA amplified the CDR3 region of rearranged TCR beta genes. On the Illumina HiSeq System, the amplified TCR beta libraries were sequenced as 87-base-pair reads. The paper's processing steps were these. A later analysis counted about 82 million unique TCR beta chains across the 500 to 850 repertoires, and roughly 11 million of these chains were shared by at least two donors. To remove PCR and sequencing errors, raw reads were error-corrected and collapsed into unique sequences using a nearest-neighbor algorithm that merged closely related sequences. CDR3 sequences were aligned to IMGT reference sequences to assign V, D and J gene segments. Each retained sequence needed at least a six-nucleotide match to both a V gene segment and a J gene segment. A rearrangement was called productive if the CDR3 had no stop codons and remained in frame with V and J, and every other rearrangement was called non-productive. Following IMGT convention, CDR3 was defined as the stretch from the second conserved V-encoded cysteine up to the conserved J-encoded phenylalanine. Sequences without an unambiguous match to a single V gene segment were excluded from the earlier analysis of about 600 of the donors. In an earlier analysis of around 600 of the donors, V segments were called functional above 56.7% productive rearrangements and were called segregating when the between-donor standard deviation exceeded 5%. A statistical classification framework was built to diagnose cytomegalovirus status from the catalog of TCR beta chain sequences. In a later analysis, V and J genes were assigned by comparing TCR nucleotide sequences against IMGT/GENE-DB human TR gene sequences. Using the TCRdist pipeline, a later analysis assigned CDR3 sequences along with most-parsimonious VDJ recombination scenarios. In a later analysis, every TCR beta chain was defined by the combination of its CDR3 amino acid sequence and its V-gene family, and reads without a unique V-gene family were dropped. As a way to deal with suspected cross-contamination and a sequencing artifact, a later analysis dropped more than 500 nucleotide sequences that were highly shared and had low generation probability. In a later analysis, a clonal expansion index for each public chain was calculated from normalized within-repertoire ranks of inferred template counts. In a later analysis, generation probabilities were computed with a VDJ recombination model fitted to out-of-frame rearrangements, and the resulting probabilities were checked against IGoR. Hypergeometric tests were used in a later analysis to score TCR-TCR, TCR-HLA and TCR-CMV co-occurrence, with a repertoire-size bias correction applied to the TCR pairs. To estimate false discovery rates, a later analysis permuted the HLA or CMV assignments 20 times. In a later analysis, co-occurring TCRs were grouped using DBSCAN, with TCRdist sequence similarity added in when clustering inside HLA-allele-positive subsets. Repertoires with fewer than 30,000 or more than 120,000 public chains, plus five repertoires with anomalous nucleotide sharing, were excluded from co-occurrence clustering. As stored in TCRdb, this immuneACCESS dataset retains in-frame rearrangements with V and J assigned. A fraction of the clones does not appear; measured against another copy, unresolved V genes explain less than half of the discrepancy, and the remainder lacks a known reason. V and J calls and clone size are given by that table; D and trimming were obtained from the DNA. The sample table on file contains roughly 100,000 clones. The ten top clones hold more than 0.5% of the sample.

The TCR comes from a man aged 45-65 years in good health and CMV-seronegative. Rearrangement joined TRBV14 to TRBJ1-2; a weak D assignment points to TRBD1 (6 bases agree). Specimen: PBMCs. The nucleotides are TGTGCCAGCAGCCAATCAGGGGTGCATGGCTACACCTTC. This gives the protein CASSQSGVHGYTF.